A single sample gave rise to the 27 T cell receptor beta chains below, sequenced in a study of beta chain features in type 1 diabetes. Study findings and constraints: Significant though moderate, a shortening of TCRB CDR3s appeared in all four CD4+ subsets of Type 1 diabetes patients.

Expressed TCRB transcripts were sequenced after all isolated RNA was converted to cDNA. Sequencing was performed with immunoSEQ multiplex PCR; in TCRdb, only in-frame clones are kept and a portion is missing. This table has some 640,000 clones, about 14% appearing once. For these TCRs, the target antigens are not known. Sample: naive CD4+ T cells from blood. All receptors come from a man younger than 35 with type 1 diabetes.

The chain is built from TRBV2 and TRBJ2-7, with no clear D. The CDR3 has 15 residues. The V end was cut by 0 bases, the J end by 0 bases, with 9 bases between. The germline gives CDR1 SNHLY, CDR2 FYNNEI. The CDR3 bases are TGTGCCAGCAGTGAAGCGCTGAGTAGCTCCTACGAGCAGTACTTC. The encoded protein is CASSEALSSSYEQYF.

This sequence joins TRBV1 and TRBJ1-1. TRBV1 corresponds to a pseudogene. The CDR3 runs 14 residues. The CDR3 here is CTSSPNRGATEAFF. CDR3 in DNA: TGCACCAGCAGCCCTAATCGGGGGGCCACTGAAGCTTTCTTT.

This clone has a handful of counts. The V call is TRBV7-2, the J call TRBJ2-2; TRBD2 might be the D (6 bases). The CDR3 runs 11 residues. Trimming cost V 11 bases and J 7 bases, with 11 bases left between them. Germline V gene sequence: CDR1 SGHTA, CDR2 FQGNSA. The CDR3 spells CAADGSGELFF. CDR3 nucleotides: TGTGCCGCCGACGGGAGCGGGGAGCTGTTTTTT. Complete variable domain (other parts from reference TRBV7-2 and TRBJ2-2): GAGVSQSPSNKVTEKGKDVELRCDPISGHTALYWYRQSLGQGLEFLIYFQGNSAPDKSGLPSDRFSAERTGGSVSTLTIQRTQQEDSAVYLCAADGSGELFFGEGSRLTVL.

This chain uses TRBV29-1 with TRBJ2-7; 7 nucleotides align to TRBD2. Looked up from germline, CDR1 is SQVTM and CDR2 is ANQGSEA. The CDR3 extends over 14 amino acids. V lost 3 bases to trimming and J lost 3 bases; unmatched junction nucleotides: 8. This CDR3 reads CSVDVAGVGYEQYF. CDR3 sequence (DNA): TGCAGCGTTGACGTTGCGGGAGTAGGCTACGAGCAGTACTTC.

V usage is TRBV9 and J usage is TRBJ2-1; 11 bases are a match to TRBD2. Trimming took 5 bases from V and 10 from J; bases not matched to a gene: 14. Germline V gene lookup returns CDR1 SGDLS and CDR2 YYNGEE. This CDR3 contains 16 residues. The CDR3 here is CASSRTGTSGRSEQFF. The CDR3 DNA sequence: TGTGCCAGCAGTCGAACCGGGACTAGCGGCCGAAGCGAGCAGTTCTTC.

CDR3 sequence (DNA): TGCGCCAGCAGCTTTACTAGCGAAGAGACCCAGTACTTC. Residues: CASSFTSEETQYF. The chain carries TRBV5-1 and TRBJ2-5, with 7 bases identical to TRBD2. Trimming removed 2 bases from V and 3 bases from J; junction bases left unmatched: 1. Germline-derived CDR1 and CDR2 are SGHRS and YFSETQ. The CDR3 consists of 13 residues.

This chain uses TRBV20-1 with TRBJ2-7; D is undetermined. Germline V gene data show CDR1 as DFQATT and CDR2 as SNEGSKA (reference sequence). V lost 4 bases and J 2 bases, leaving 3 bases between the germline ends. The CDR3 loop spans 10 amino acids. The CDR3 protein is CSAKAYEQYF. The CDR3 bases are TGCAGTGCTAAAGCCTACGAGCAGTACTTC.

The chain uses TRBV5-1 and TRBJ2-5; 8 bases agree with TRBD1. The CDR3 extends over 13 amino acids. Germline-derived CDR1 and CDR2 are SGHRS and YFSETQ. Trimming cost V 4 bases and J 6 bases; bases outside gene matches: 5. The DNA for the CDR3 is TGCGCCAGCAGCCCGGGACAGGAGCAGACCCAGTACTTC. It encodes CASSPGQEQTQYF. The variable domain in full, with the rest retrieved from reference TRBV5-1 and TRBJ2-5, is KAGVTQTPRYLIKTRGQQVTLSCSPISGHRSVSWYQQTPGQGLQFLFEYFSETQRNKGNFPGRFSGRQFSNSRSEMNVSTLELGDSALYLCASSPGQEQTQYFGPGTRLLVL.

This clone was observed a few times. As DNA, the CDR3 is TGTGCCAGTAGACCCCTGGGGAGCGCAGATACGCAGTATTTT. Translation gives CASRPLGSADTQYF. This chain links TRBV19 with TRBJ2-3; TRBD2 might be the D (5 bases). The V end was cut by 6 bases, the J end by 4 bases, with 14 bases between. Germline loops: CDR1 LNHDA, CDR2 SQIVND (reference sequence). The CDR3 has 14 amino acids.

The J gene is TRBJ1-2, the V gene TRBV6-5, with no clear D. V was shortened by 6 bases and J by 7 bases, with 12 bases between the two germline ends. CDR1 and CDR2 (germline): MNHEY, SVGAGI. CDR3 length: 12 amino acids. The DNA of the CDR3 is TGTGCCAGCAGGGCGGGCATACGTGGCTACACCTTC. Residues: CASRAGIRGYTF.

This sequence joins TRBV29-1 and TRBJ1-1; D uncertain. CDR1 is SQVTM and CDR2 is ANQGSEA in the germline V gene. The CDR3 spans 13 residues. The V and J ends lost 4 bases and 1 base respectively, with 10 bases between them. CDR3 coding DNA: TGCAGCGTTGTTAGAACCGCGAACACTGAAGCTTTCTTT. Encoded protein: CSVVRTANTEAFF.

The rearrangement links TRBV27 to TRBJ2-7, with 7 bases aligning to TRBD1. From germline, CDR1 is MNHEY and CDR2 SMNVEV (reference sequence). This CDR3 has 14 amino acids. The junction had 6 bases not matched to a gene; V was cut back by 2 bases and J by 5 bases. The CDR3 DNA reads TGTGCCAGCAGTTTAGCCGCTACAGGGGACGAGCAGTACTTC. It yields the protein CASSLAATGDEQYF.

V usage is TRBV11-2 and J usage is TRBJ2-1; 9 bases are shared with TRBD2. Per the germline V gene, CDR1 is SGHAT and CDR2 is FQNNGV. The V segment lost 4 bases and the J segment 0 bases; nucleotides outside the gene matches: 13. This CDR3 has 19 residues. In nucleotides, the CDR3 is TGTGCCAGCAGCTCGCCGGCCCAGGCGGGAGGGAGCTCCTACAATGAGCAGTTCTTC. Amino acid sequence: CASSSPAQAGGSSYNEQFF. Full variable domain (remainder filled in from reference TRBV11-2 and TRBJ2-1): EAGVAQSPRYKIIEKRQSVAFWCNPISGHATLYWYQQILGQGPKLLIQFQNNGVVDDSQLPKDRFSAERLKGVDSTLKIQPAKLEDSAVYLCASSSPAQAGGSSYNEQFFGPGTRLTVL.

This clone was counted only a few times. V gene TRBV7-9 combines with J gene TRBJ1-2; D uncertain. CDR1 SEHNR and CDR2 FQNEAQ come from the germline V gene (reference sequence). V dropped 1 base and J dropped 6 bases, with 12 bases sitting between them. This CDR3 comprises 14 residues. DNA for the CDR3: TGTGCCAGCAGCTTAGGACCCTTACCGCATGGCTACACCTTC. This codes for CASSLGPLPHGYTF.

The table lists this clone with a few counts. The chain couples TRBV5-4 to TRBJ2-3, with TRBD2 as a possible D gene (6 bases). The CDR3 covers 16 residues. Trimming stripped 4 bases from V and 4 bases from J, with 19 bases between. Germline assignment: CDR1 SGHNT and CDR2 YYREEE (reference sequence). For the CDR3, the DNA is TGTGCCAGCAGCAAGCAGGGATGGCGGGATTCAGATACGCAGTATTTT. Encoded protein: CASSKQGWRDSDTQYF.

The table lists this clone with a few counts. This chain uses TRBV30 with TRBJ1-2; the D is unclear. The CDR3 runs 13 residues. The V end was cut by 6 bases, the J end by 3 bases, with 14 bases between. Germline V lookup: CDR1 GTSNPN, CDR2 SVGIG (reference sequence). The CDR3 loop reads CACGQAGDYGYTF. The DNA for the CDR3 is TGTGCCTGTGGTCAGGCAGGAGACTATGGCTACACCTTC.

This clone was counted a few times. The CDR3 sequence: CAWSVSLAGKNTQYF. The CDR3 DNA reads as TGTGCCTGGAGTGTATCACTAGCGGGGAAAAATACGCAGTATTTT. The chain couples TRBV30 to TRBJ2-3, with 10 bases that match TRBD2. CDR3 length: 15 amino acids. CDR1 is GTSNPN and CDR2 is SVGIG in the germline V gene (reference sequence). The V and J ends lost 0 bases and 7 bases, in that order; junction bases with no gene match: 7.

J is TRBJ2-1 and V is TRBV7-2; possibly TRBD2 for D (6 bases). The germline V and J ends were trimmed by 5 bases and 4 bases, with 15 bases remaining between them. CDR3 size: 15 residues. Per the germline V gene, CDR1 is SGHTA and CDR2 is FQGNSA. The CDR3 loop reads CASSQAGSGYNEQFF. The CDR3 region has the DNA TGTGCCAGCAGCCAAGCGGGCTCAGGATACAATGAGCAGTTCTTC.

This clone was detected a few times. The CDR3 coding sequence is TGTGCCTCCGCGCGGGGGGGTAGCTCCTACGAGCAGTACTTC. Translated: CASARGGSSYEQYF. The chain couples TRBV30 to TRBJ2-7; the match to TRBD2 covers 9 bases. This CDR3 is built from 14 residues. The germline CDR1 and CDR2 sequences are GTSNPN and SVGIG (reference sequence). The V segment lost 7 bases and the J segment 0 bases; nucleotides outside the gene matches: 7.

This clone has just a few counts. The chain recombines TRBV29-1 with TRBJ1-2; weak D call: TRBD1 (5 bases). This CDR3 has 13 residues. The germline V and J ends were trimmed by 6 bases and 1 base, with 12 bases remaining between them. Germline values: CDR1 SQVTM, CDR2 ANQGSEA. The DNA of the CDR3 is TGCAGCGTAAGGGGTACCCTTAACTATGGCTACACCTTC. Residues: CSVRGTLNYGYTF.

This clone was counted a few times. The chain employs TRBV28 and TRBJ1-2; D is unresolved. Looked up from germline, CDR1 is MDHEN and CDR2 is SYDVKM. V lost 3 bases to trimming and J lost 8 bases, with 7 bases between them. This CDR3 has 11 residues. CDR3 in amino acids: CASSFWNGYTF. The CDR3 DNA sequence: TGTGCCAGCAGTTTTTGGAACGGCTACACCTTC.

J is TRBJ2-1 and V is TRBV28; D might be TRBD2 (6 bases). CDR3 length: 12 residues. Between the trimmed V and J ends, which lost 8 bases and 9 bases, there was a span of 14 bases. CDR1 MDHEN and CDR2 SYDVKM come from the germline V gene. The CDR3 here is CASRGEYGEQFF. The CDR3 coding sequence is TGTGCCAGCCGCGGGGAGTACGGTGAGCAGTTCTTC.

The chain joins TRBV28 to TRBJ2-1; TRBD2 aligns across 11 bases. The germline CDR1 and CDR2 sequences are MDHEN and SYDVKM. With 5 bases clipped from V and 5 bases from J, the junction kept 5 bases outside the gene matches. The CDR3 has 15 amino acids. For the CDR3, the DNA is TGTGCCAGCAGTCGCGGGACTAGCGGCGACAATGAGCAGTTCTTC. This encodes CASSRGTSGDNEQFF. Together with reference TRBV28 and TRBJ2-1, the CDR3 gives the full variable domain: DVKVTQSSRYLVKRTGEKVFLECVQDMDHENMFWYRQDPGLGLRLIYFSYDVKMKEKGDIPEGYSVSREKKERFSLILESASTNQTSMYLCASSRGTSGDNEQFFGPGTRLTVL.

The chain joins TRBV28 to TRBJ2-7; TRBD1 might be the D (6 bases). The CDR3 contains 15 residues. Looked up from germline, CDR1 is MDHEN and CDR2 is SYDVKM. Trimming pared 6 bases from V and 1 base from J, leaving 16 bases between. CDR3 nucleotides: TGTGCCAGCAGCTTCGGACAGCCCTCTTCCTACGAGCAGTACTTC. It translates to CASSFGQPSSYEQYF.

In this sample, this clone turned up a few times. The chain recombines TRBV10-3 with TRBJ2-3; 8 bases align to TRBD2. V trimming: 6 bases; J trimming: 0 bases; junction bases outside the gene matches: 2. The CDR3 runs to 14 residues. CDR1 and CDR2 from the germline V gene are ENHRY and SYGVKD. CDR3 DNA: TGTGCCATCAGGCGGGGGGAAAGCACAGATACGCAGTATTTT. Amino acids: CAIRRGESTDTQYF.

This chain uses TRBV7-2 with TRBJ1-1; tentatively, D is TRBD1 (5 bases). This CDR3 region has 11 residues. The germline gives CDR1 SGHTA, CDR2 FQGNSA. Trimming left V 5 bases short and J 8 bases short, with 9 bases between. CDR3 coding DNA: TGTGCCAGCAGCCGACAGCTAGAAGCTTTCTTT. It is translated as CASSRQLEAFF.

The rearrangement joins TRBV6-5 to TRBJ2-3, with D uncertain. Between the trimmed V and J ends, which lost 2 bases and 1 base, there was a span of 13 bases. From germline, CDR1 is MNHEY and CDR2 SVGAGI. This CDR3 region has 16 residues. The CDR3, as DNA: TGTGCCAGCAGTTACGTACAGACCTACCGCACAGATACGCAGTATTTT. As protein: CASSYVQTYRTDTQYF.